The T cell receptor (beta chain) under discussion was sequenced for a study of molecular identifiers for immune sequencing clone quantification (dated by TCRdb to between 2018 and 2020). Describing the broader study: For a replicate experiment, RNA from around 20,000 or 99,000 naive CD8 T cells was divided into five aliquots, and four of the five aliquots were sequenced. This methods study used CD8 T cells to benchmark TCR RNA copy counting and molecular-identifier clustering-based TCR repertoire sequencing (MIDCIRS). Findings and caveats that apply to the study as a whole: Highly expanded clone sizes could be underestimated because identical TCR molecules may share a barcode. The naive libraries included spiked-in Jurkat TCR RNA (under eleven copies' worth), and this Jurkat TCR RNA is not part of the donor repertoire. When barcode sub-clustering was omitted, TCR diversity was inflated by chimeric consensus sequences, with chimeras reaching as high as 47%. Modeling indicated 2.5 to 3.5 TCR RNA copies recovered per cell, compared with approximately 10 by digital PCR, which implies a capture efficiency of approximately 30%. Spiked-in Jurkat TCR RNA equivalent to a single cell was reported to be detectable even among some 910,000 naive CD8 T cells. In CMV-specific effector cells, clones with more than 20 RNA copies accounted for over 98% of molecules, whereas in naive cells such clones accounted for under 1%.

Libraries of naive CD8 T cells were built from about 19,000 to 1,100,000 sorted cells, with 10%, 30% or 50% of the purified RNA used. On a BD FACSAria II, naive CD8 T cells were FACS-sorted as CD8+CD4-CCR7+CD45RA+ and collected into RLT Plus buffer. To test detection sensitivity, Jurkat RNA equal to approximately 10 TCR copies was added to samples of about 20,000-1,000,000 naive CD8 T cells. Enrichment of CD8 T cells was performed with RosetteSep CD8+ T Cell Enrichment Cocktail and Ficoll-Paque, after which ACK red cell lysis was carried out. Library preparation used PCR. The listed sequencing device is Illumina HiSeq 4000. Bulk TCR libraries were generated as previously described, with the TCR primers listed in Table S5 used. The Qiagen AllPrep DNA/RNA kit was used to purify total RNA. Before analysis, reads from multiple sequencing runs of the same library were pooled. The paper's data handling went like this. Reads were retained only if the reads had an exact TCR constant sequence, and the retained reads were trimmed to 150 nt and grouped according to their 12-nt molecular barcodes. Reads within each barcode group were sub-clustered using a 15% Levenshtein threshold, and quality-weighted consensus sequences were constructed for each RNA molecule. Non-functional sequences were filtered out, along with any lower-count sequence sitting one edit away from another sequence. Based on a fit of two negative binomial distributions, barcode sub-clusters having less than 20% of the maximum read count were discarded. TCRdb applied fastp at Q25 and MiXCR to the public reads, then kept only in-frame beta chains. For every CDR3 protein sequence, its rows merge into one entry that carries the most common genes and DNA. It is TCRdb's table, rather than the study itself, that gives the V and J calls and clone size. Recorded for this sample are about 320,000 distinct CDR3 sequences; around 21% of them occurred a single time. 0.7% to 0.9% of the sample is held by the ten biggest clonotypes.

The CDR3, cysteine through phenylalanine, is 14 amino acids long. The read is trimmed to its CDR3 DNA, 42 bases read in frame from base 1. Via the germline V gene, CDR1 is MDHEN and CDR2 SYDVKM. Concerning this clonotype: The target of this receptor is not known. One end of the junction does not line up with germline, which may come from a read error.

This chain is built from TRBV28 and TRBJ2-3; TRBD2 lines up with 12 middle nucleotides. Sequenced: naive CD8+ T cells from blood, with Jurkat cell RNA spiked in. The cell subset or site label for this specimen denotes: FACS-sorted CD8+CD4-CCR7+CD45RA+ naive T cells. The sequence came from a human donor in good health. Some libraries in this study had Jurkat cell RNA spiked in. The DNA sequence is given as TGTGCCACCCTAGGACTAGCGGGAACTGATATGCAGTATTTT. Its product reads: CATLGLAGTDMQYF. With all but the CDR3 taken from the reference TRBV28 and TRBJ2-3 genes, the full variable domain is: DVKVTQSSRYLVKRTGEKVFLECVQDMDHENMFWYRQDPGLGLRLIYFSYDVKMKEKGDIPEGYSVSREKKERFSLILESASTNQTSMYLCATLGLAGTDMQYFGPGTRLTVL.